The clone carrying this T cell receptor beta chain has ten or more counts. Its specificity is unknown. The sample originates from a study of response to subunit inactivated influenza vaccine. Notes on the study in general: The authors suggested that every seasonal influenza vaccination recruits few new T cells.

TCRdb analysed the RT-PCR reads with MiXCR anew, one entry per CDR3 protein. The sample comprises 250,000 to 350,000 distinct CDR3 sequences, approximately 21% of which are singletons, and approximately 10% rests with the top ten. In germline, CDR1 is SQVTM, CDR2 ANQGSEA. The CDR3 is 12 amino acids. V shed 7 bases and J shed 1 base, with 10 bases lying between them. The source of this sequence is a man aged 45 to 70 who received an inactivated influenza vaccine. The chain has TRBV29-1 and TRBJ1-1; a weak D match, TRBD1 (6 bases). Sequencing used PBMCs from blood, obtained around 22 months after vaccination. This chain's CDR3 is CSASQGNTEAFF. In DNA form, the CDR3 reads TGCAGCGCCTCACAGGGGAACACTGAAGCTTTCTTT.